The clone carrying this T cell receptor beta chain was counted at least ten times. Its specificity is unknown. These data originate in a study of CD8 T cells in ankylosing spondylitis. Generation of TCR beta libraries employed quantitative 5'-RACE incorporating molecular barcodes. TCRdb passed the 5' RACE reads through MiXCR, listing each CDR3 protein once. The sample records fewer than 25,000 distinct CDR3 sequences, 13% being singletons. The CDR3 consists of 14 residues. V was trimmed by 2 bases and J by 0 bases, leaving 10 bases between them. In germline, CDR1 is DFQATT, CDR2 SNEGSKA (reference sequence). Points from the study as a whole: As reported, disease-linked clones showed significant enrichment in matched ankylosing spondylitis synovial fluid. A TCR beta motif of roughly eight highly homologous variants appeared characteristic of ankylosing spondylitis blood. Relatively rare in peripheral blood, disease-linked clones were also CD8+.

This receptor was obtained from a male donor with ankylosing spondylitis or in good health (not recorded which). The sample was blood. V gene TRBV20-1 combines with J gene TRBJ1-1, with D tentatively TRBD1 (5 bases). CDR3 in amino acids: CSARSPGLNTEAFF. The CDR3 region has the DNA TGCAGTGCTAGATCTCCAGGGTTGAACACTGAAGCTTTCTTT.